This TCR beta chain was identified in a study of cytomegalovirus exposure and HLA in healthy donors. Study-level information: T cells numbering around 180 million yielded roughly 120 million unique TCR beta sequences in an earlier analysis.

Use of 60 Vbeta and 13 Jbeta primers characterized the PCR. This table comes from immunoSEQ multiplex PCR, and its TCRdb copy is limited to in-frame clones, with some not included. The table includes approximately 110,000 clones, more than 75% detected once. The germline gives CDR1 SGHRS, CDR2 YFSETQ. V lost 3 bases, J lost 3 bases, and 7 bases stayed unmatched. The CDR3 sequence is 15 residues long. The sequence was obtained from a middle-aged man in good health and CMV-seronegative. The rearrangement uses TRBV5-1 and TRBJ2-5, with 8 bases fitting TRBD1. What was sequenced was PBMCs. The chain's CDR3 is CASSSSGTGEETQYF. DNA for the CDR3: TGCGCCAGCAGCTCCTCCGGGACAGGAGAAGAGACCCAGTACTTC.